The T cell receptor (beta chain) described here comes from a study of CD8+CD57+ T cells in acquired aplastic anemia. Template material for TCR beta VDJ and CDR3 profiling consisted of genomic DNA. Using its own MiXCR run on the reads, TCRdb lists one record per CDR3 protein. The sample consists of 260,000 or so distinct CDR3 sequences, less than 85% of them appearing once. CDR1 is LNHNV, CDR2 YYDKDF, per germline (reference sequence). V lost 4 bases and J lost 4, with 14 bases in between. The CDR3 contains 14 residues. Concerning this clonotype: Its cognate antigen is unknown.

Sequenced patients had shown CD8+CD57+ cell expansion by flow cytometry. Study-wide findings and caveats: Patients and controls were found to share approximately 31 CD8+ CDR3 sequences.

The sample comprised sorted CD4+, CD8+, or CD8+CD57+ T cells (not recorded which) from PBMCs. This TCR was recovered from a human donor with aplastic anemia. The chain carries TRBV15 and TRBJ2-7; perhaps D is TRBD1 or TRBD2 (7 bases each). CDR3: CATSTGGGSYEQYV. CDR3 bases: TGTGCCACCAGCACAGGGGGGGGATCGTACGAGCAGTACGTC.